This paragraph covers one T cell receptor (beta chain) sequence. Repertoires were generated with immunoSEQ multiplex PCR, while TCRdb's copy carries only in-frame clones and drops some. This sample has about 60,000 clones, with 94% found just once. The sample belongs to a study of human thymus T cells. The CDR3 has 16 residues. The V and J ends lost 0 bases and 0 bases respectively, with 6 bases between them. CDR1 is MNHNY and CDR2 is SVGAGI in the germline V gene (reference sequence). This chain joins TRBV6-6 and TRBJ1-6; no firm D call. The clonotype was recovered from a boy younger than two with a congenital heart defect but otherwise immunologically healthy. Material for sequencing was blood. The CDR3 nucleotides are TGTGCCAGCAGTTACTCGATCAGCTCCTATAATTCACCCCTCCACTTT. Encoded protein: CASSYSISSYNSPLHF.